This TCR beta chain was sequenced for a study of PD-L1 blockade in urothelial cancer. Study at large: Prior chemotherapy ranged from 0 to 3 regimens per patient. The median number of T cells present in blood samples was roughly 140,000. Findings and limits, study-wide: Pretreatment TCR clonality in blood, when below the median, was predictive of better survival.

Of note for this clone: Its antigen is as yet unknown.

Described time point: pretreatment peripheral blood. The table came from immunoSEQ multiplex PCR; TCRdb's copy has only in-frame clones and leaves some out. In the table there are some 45,000 clones, nearly 90% of which are singletons. The CDR3 is 13 residues long. Between the trimmed V and J ends, which lost 3 bases and 1 base, there was a span of 6 bases. Germline lookup yields CDR1 SGHTA and CDR2 FQGNSA. The sample here was PBMCs, taken around atezolizumab (anti-PD-L1) treatment. The rearrangement joins TRBV7-2 to TRBJ1-1, with unresolved D. The TCR comes from a donor older than 35 with urothelial cancer. DNA of the CDR3: TGTGCCAGCAGCTTTGGCAGGAACACTGAAGCTTTCTTT. It specifies CASSFGRNTEAFF.